This TCR beta chain appears in the sequencing data of a study of PD-1 blockade in classical Hodgkin lymphoma. Sequencing was performed with immunoSEQ multiplex PCR; in TCRdb, only in-frame clones are kept and a portion is missing. The sample includes approximately 160,000 clones, approximately 81% of them seen just once. All patients experienced relapse after autologous stem cell transplantation, and brentuximab vedotin exposure was variable. The CDR3 totals 15 residues. The source of this sequence is a human donor with classical Hodgkin lymphoma. Sample: peripheral blood mononuclear cells (PBMCs), taken before the second cycle of nivolumab. V gene TRBV12-1 combines with J gene TRBJ2-7. TRBV12-1 is given as a pseudogene. The CDR3 region is CASSFKGHHSYEQYF. The DNA of the CDR3 is TGTGCCAGCAGCTTTAAGGGTCACCACTCCTACGAGCAGTACTTC.